The 8 T cell receptor beta chains below come from one sample, sequenced in a study of blood T cell repertoires in COVID-19. Clones were sequenced by immunoSEQ multiplex PCR, and TCRdb holds only the in-frame ones, with some missing. The data hold approximately 200,000 clones, with around 83% observed a single time. Material: peripheral blood. Receptors were obtained from a woman in her thirties with active or convalescent COVID-19.

The rearrangement uses TRBV2 and TRBJ1-1; TRBD1 might be the D (5 bases). Trimming left V 7 bases short and J 1 base short, with 10 bases between. Germline lookup yields CDR1 SNHLY and CDR2 FYNNEI. This CDR3 is 13 amino acids long. CDR3 sequence reads: CASNWGENTEAFF. The CDR3 DNA reads TGTGCCAGCAATTGGGGGGAGAACACTGAAGCTTTCTTT.

In its sample, this clone was seen many times. The V and J genes are TRBV7-9 and TRBJ2-7; D might be TRBD1 (6 bases). CDR1 is SEHNR, CDR2 FQNEAQ, per germline (reference sequence). Trimming left V 7 bases short and J 0 bases short, with 13 bases between. The CDR3 is 14 amino acids. The CDR3 here is CASMPRDTSYEQYF. The CDR3 bases are TGTGCCAGCATGCCCCGGGACACCTCCTACGAGCAGTACTTC.

This chain connects TRBV18 to TRBJ1-2; 7 bases align to TRBD1. The germline gives CDR1 KGHSH, CDR2 LQKENI. There are 15 residues in the CDR3. Trimming removed 7 bases from V and 0 bases from J; junction bases left unmatched: 8. The CDR3 DNA reads as TGTGCCAGCTGTCCAACAGGGGATCCTAACTATGGCTACACCTTC. Residues: CASCPTGDPNYGYTF.

The chain has TRBV29-1 and TRBJ1-2, with no clear D. V was clipped by 3 bases and J by 4 bases, with 6 bases between them. Germline CDR1 is SQVTM and CDR2 is ANQGSEA. The CDR3 has 11 amino acids. CDR3 sequence: CSVESSYGYTF. The CDR3 nucleotides read TGCAGCGTTGAGTCATCCTATGGCTACACCTTC.

V usage is TRBV5-1 and J usage is TRBJ1-1; D might be TRBD1 (5 bases). This CDR3 is built from 14 residues. Germline loops: CDR1 SGHRS, CDR2 YFSETQ. Trimming took off 0 bases at V and 7 bases at J, with 13 bases between the two ends. CDR3 in amino acids: CASSLAGGLNEAFF. For the CDR3, the DNA is TGCGCCAGCAGCTTGGCCGGGGGGTTAAATGAAGCTTTCTTT.

V gene TRBV6-1 combines with J gene TRBJ2-7; D is perhaps TRBD2 (5 bases). The V and J ends lost 2 bases and 2 bases respectively, with 13 bases between them. The CDR3 has 15 amino acids. Germline lookup yields CDR1 MNHNS and CDR2 SASEGT. Here the CDR3 reads CASSETLRAAYEQYF. DNA of the CDR3: TGTGCCAGCAGTGAAACCCTGCGGGCCGCCTACGAGCAGTACTTC.

As regards this clone: An end of the junction differs from the germline gene, which may be a read error. The V and J genes are TRBV20-1 and TRBJ2-3; weak D call: TRBD2 (5 bases). In germline, CDR1 is DFQATT, CDR2 SNEGSKA (reference sequence). The CDR3 length is 11 residues. As DNA, the CDR3 is TGTGGAAGCGGCAACACAGATACGCAGTATTTT. Translated: CGSGNTDTQYF.

This clone occurred a few times. The rearrangement uses TRBV5-1 and TRBJ1-1; D is perhaps TRBD1 (6 bases). This CDR3 spans 17 amino acids. Germline CDR1 is SGHRS and CDR2 is YFSETQ. The V end lost 1 base, the J end lost 0 bases, and 16 bases lay between the germline ends. The CDR3, as DNA: TGCGCCAGCAGCTTGACAGGGAACTTGGGGATGAACACTGAAGCTTTCTTT. This translates into CASSLTGNLGMNTEAFF.